The clone carrying this T cell receptor beta chain was observed many times. With V trimmed by 1 base and J by 1 base, 1 base remained unmatched. The germline V gene has CDR1 LGHDT and CDR2 YNNKEL (reference sequence). The CDR3 is made up of 16 amino acids. The source of the sample is a study of prognosis after radiotherapy for stage I lung cancer. Study at large: Twelve patients' tumors were adenocarcinoma, and seven patients' tumors were squamous cell carcinoma.

Genomic DNA was the source, and TCR beta CDR3 was amplified from it by two-round multiplex PCR. Primers specific to each TRBV and TRBJ gene drove first-round PCR. TCRdb fed the multiplex PCR reads into MiXCR, producing one record per CDR3 protein. The data hold about 26,000 distinct CDR3 sequences, with about 32% observed a single time. The chain uses TRBV3-1 and TRBJ2-3, with 11 bases matching TRBD2. The sample was PBMCs, taken before or after stereotactic body radiation therapy (not recorded which). The receptor was derived from a donor over 45 with non-small cell lung cancer. CDR3 amino acids: CASSQALAGGTDTQYF. The CDR3 nucleotides are TGTGCCAGCAGCCAAGCACTAGCGGGGGGCACAGATACGCAGTATTTT.